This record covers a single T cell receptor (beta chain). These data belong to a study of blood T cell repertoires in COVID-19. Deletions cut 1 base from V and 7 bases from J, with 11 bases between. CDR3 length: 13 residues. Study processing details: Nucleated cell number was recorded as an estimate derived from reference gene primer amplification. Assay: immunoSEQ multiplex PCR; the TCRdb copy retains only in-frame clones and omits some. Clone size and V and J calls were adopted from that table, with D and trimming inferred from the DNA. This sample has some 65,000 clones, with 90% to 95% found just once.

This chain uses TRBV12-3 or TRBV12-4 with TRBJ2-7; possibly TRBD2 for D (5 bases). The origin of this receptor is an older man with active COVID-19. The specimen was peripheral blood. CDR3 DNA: TGTGCCAGCAGTTTAGGCAACCCGGGAGAGCAGTACTTC. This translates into CASSLGNPGEQYF.